The 18 T cell receptor beta chains listed next were all sequenced from one sample in a study of shared clonotypes between healthy human individuals. Only in-frame clones appear in the TCRdb table, and some are missing; sequencing was by immunoSEQ multiplex PCR. The data hold some 320,000 clones, with around nine tenths observed a single time. Specimen: memory CD8+ T cells sorted from blood. The sample's subset: CD45RO+ cells pooled with CCR7-negative TemRA cells. Every receptor here comes from a young man in good health.

The CDR3 is CASSLDGENYGYTF. In DNA form, the CDR3 reads TGTGCCAGCAGCTTAGACGGGGAGAACTATGGCTACACCTTC. The V and J genes are TRBV13 and TRBJ1-2, with unresolved D. Germline CDR1 reads PRHDT; CDR2 reads FYEKMQ (reference sequence). The length of the CDR3 is 14 residues. The V gene lost 1 base and the J gene lost 2 bases, with 8 bases spanning the gap.

The rearrangement links TRBV2 to TRBJ1-1, with 8 bases aligning to TRBD1. J lost 3 bases, V lost 6 bases, and 3 bases had no gene match. CDR1 and CDR2 (germline): SNHLY, FYNNEI. The CDR3 has 13 residues. The CDR3 region is CASSSGQDTEAFF. The CDR3, as DNA: TGTGCCAGCAGCTCGGGACAGGACACTGAAGCTTTCTTT.

This chain uses TRBV7-2 with TRBJ2-7, with TRBD2 identical over 7 bases. The V segment lost 6 bases and the J segment 5 bases; nucleotides outside the gene matches: 7. Germline CDR1 reads SGHTA; CDR2 reads FQGNSA. The CDR3 totals 13 residues. This CDR3 reads CASRAAGVDEQYF. The CDR3 DNA is TGTGCCAGCAGGGCGGCGGGAGTCGACGAGCAGTACTTC. The variable domain in full, completed from reference TRBV7-2 and TRBJ2-7, reads GAGVSQSPSNKVTEKGKDVELRCDPISGHTALYWYRQSLGQGLEFLIYFQGNSAPDKSGLPSDRFSAERTGGSVSTLTIQRTQQEDSAVYLCASRAAGVDEQYFGPGTRLTVT.

This sequence joins TRBV28 and TRBJ1-6; D might be TRBD1 (5 bases). Germline assignment: CDR1 MDHEN and CDR2 SYDVKM. V lost 3 bases, J lost 4 bases, and 13 bases lay in between. The CDR3 consists of 16 residues. CDR3 in amino acids: CASSFQGDDYNSPLHF. DNA for the CDR3: TGTGCCAGCAGTTTTCAAGGGGACGATTATAATTCACCCCTCCACTTT.

The V and J genes are TRBV27 and TRBJ1-2, with D unclear. The CDR3 has 14 amino acids. The V end was cut by 5 bases, the J end by 1 base, with 11 bases between. Germline V gene sequence: CDR1 MNHEY, CDR2 SMNVEV (reference sequence). Here the CDR3 DNA reads TGTGCCAGCAGTCCACAAGGACTTAACTATGGCTACACCTTC. This translates into CASSPQGLNYGYTF.

The V gene is TRBV6-5, the J gene TRBJ2-1; perhaps TRBD2 as D (5 bases). CDR1 is MNHEY, CDR2 SVGAGI, per germline. With 2 bases removed from V and 6 bases from J, the gap between germline ends came to 11 bases. The CDR3 has 14 residues. The DNA for the CDR3 is TGTGCCAGCAGTTACGCGGCAGGAGGCAATGAGCAGTTCTTC. Translated: CASSYAAGGNEQFF.

This sequence joins TRBV2 and TRBJ2-1, with a tentative D call TRBD1 (6 bases). Germline assignment: CDR1 SNHLY and CDR2 FYNNEI. Trimming cost V 4 bases and J 13 bases, with 17 bases left between them. CDR3 length: 13 residues. The CDR3 DNA is TGTGCCAGCAGTGGAAAACTACAGGGTTTTCAGTTCTTC. As protein: CASSGKLQGFQFF.

The V and J genes are TRBV6-1 and TRBJ1-5, with D unclear. The CDR3 is made up of 14 amino acids. From germline, CDR1 is MNHNS and CDR2 SASEGT. V was clipped by 2 bases and J by 6 bases, with 11 bases between them. CDR3 sequence (DNA): TGTGCCAGCAGTGAAACCGAAACTAGTCAGCCCCAGCATTTT. Translating it yields CASSETETSQPQHF.

This chain connects TRBV10-3 to TRBJ2-1, with a weak D call TRBD1 (5 bases). V was cut by 2 bases and J by 6 bases, with 5 bases left in between. CDR1 ENHRY and CDR2 SYGVKD come from the germline V gene. The CDR3 sequence is 12 residues long. CDR3 sequence: CAISEGANEQFF. The DNA for the CDR3 is TGTGCCATCAGTGAGGGGGCCAATGAGCAGTTCTTC.

The V gene is TRBV9, the J gene TRBJ2-1; D not certain. The CDR3 extends over 15 amino acids. Germline V lookup: CDR1 SGDLS, CDR2 YYNGEE. Trimming removed 0 bases at V and 0 bases at J, with 7 bases between. This CDR3 is CASSVGLDSYNEQFF. Here the CDR3 DNA reads TGTGCCAGCAGCGTAGGGCTGGACTCCTACAATGAGCAGTTCTTC.

The chain uses TRBV5-1 and TRBJ2-2; 13 bases map to TRBD2. This CDR3 spans 18 amino acids. V was clipped by 0 bases and J by 7 bases; unmatched bases: 9. Germline loops: CDR1 SGHRS, CDR2 YFSETQ. CDR3 bases: TGCGCCAGCAGCTTGGCCCCGACTAGCGGGAGGTACGGCGGGGAGCTGTTTTTT. It is translated as CASSLAPTSGRYGGELFF.

The chain joins TRBV29-1 to TRBJ1-1; D perhaps matches TRBD1 (6 bases). The V end lost 7 bases, the J end lost 1 base, and 13 bases lay between the germline ends. This CDR3 is 13 amino acids long. Germline V CDR1 and CDR2: SQVTM, ANQGSEA. The CDR3 nucleotides are TGCAGCGGGGTCGGGGGCAGGAACACTGAAGCTTTCTTT. This sequence encodes CSGVGGRNTEAFF.

Here the CDR3 DNA reads TGTGCCAGCAGTTTCGGAGCAACAGGGATTGAGGACAATGGCTACACCTTC. Protein: CASSFGATGIEDNGYTF. The chain links TRBV27 to TRBJ1-2, with D possibly matching TRBD1 (6 bases). Trimming took off 3 bases at V and 6 bases at J, with 23 bases between the two ends. Germline V lookup: CDR1 MNHEY, CDR2 SMNVEV (reference sequence). The CDR3 covers 17 residues.

The genes are TRBV10-2 and TRBJ1-5; D gene unclear. This CDR3 has 18 amino acids. CDR1 and CDR2 (germline): WSHSY, SAAADI. Trimming removed 6 bases at V and 5 bases at J, with 26 bases between. CDR3 residues: CASSGGSLGFKYDQPQHF. CDR3 DNA sequence: TGCGCCAGCAGCGGCGGGTCGCTGGGTTTTAAGTACGATCAGCCCCAGCATTTT.

This rearrangement joins TRBV15 to TRBJ1-1; D is ambiguous. The CDR3 sequence is 16 residues long. Germline assignment: CDR1 LNHNV and CDR2 YYDKDF (reference sequence). Trimming took off 0 bases at V and 0 bases at J, with 11 bases between the two ends. The chain's CDR3 is CATSRDPNEMNTEAFF. CDR3 DNA: TGTGCCACCAGCAGAGATCCTAACGAGATGAACACTGAAGCTTTCTTT.

A note on this clone: Other DNA variants within this sample encode the same CDR3. V and J are TRBV14 and TRBJ2-7; unclear D gene. Trimming shortened V by 0 bases and J by 0 bases, and 6 bases separated the two germline ends. Germline CDR1 and CDR2: SGHDN and FVKESK. CDR3 length: 14 amino acids. The CDR3 bases are TGTGCCAGCAGCCAAGAAACAGCCTCCTACGAGCAGTACTTC. Translated, it gives CASSQETASYEQYF.

J is TRBJ1-1 and V is TRBV6-1; maybe TRBD1 (6 bases). The V gene's germline CDR1 is MNHNS and CDR2 SASEGT. This CDR3 contains 12 residues. The germline V and J ends were trimmed by 0 bases and 7 bases, with 6 bases remaining between them. CDR3 in amino acids: CASSEARGEAFF. The CDR3 DNA reads as TGTGCCAGCAGTGAAGCCAGGGGTGAAGCTTTCTTT.

The chain couples TRBV7-6 to TRBJ2-2; possible D gene TRBD1, 5 bases. Germline CDR1 reads SGHVS; CDR2 reads FNYEAQ. Deletions cut 6 bases from V and 2 bases from J, with 10 bases between. This CDR3 has 14 amino acids. This CDR3 is CASRLGVNTGELFF. CDR3 nucleotide sequence: TGTGCCAGCAGGCTAGGGGTCAACACCGGGGAGCTGTTTTTT.